Listed here is a single T cell receptor (beta chain). The antigen it binds to is not known. Per-base qualities were not stored, and no clone one base away is much larger. The collaborating institutions used their own protocols to collect whole blood in K2EDTA tubes. For TCRbeta analysis, collaborator samples were shipped as frozen whole blood, as isolated PBMCs, or as DNA extracted from either sample type. The record originates from a study of blood T cell repertoires in COVID-19 (dated by TCRdb to 2019 to 2021). For the wider study: Samples from collaborators originated in the United States, Italy and Spain and spanned both the acute and convalescent phases of COVID-19. Nearly every sample came with metadata listing a de-identified subject ID, COVID-19 status, age in years and sex. Deeply sampled blood TCRbeta repertoires from subjects exposed to, actively infected with, or recovered from COVID-19 were included in the dataset. The material from the prospective study consisted of cDNA or gDNA derived from T cells, B-cell-depleted T cells, or PBMCs. A freely available public database, intended as a resource for researchers studying the immune response to SARS-CoV-2, is where the repertoires were released. HLA class I and class II types, where available, came from metadata supplied by the sample provider rather than from assay-based typing. The samples were drawn from two sources: the first 160 participants of the ongoing ImmuneRACE study, and 1,254 subjects contributed by 6 global collaborators.

The immunoSEQ Assay, a bias-controlled multiplex PCR, was used to amplify TCRbeta CDR3 regions from genomic DNA. In the source study's methods: Within the assay, amplification of reference gene primers was used to estimate how many nucleated cells each sample contained. Sequence reads were collapsed and filtered to measure the absolute abundance of every unique TCRbeta CDR3 rearrangement. For each sample, productive Simpson clonality was calculated as the square root of Simpson's diversity index over productive rearrangements. TCRdb mirrors the immuneACCESS table, restricted to in-frame sequences. Some clones are absent from its copies; in checked studies, under half trace to an unresolved V gene, and the reason for the others is unknown. The V and J calls and clone size were taken over from that table, and D and trimming were inferred from the DNA. Within this sample are some 120,000 clones, with 88% of them counted one time only. The ten largest clones represent approximately 8% of the sample.

Findings and caveats that apply to the study as a whole: Clinical and demographic metadata were provided uncurated, with the amount varying by source and participant.

Sequencing was done on a sample of peripheral blood. This clonotype was sampled from a man in his forties or fifties with acute or convalescent COVID-19.

For the CDR3, the sequence is CASSQVLQSGNTIYF. The DNA reads TGTGCCAGCAGCCAAGTGCTGCAGTCTGGAAACACCATATATTTT. The rearrangement joined TRBV3-1 (or the pseudogene TRBV3-2) to TRBJ1-3, with the D gene not clear enough to name. V is clipped by 1 base and J by 1 base, and the sequence between their germline boundaries is 8 bases long. Reading the germline V gene (reference sequence) gives CDR1 LGHDT and CDR2 YNNKEL. Reading from cysteine to phenylalanine, the CDR3 counts 15 amino acids. Only the CDR3 DNA is retained, 45 bases long and in frame from the first base.